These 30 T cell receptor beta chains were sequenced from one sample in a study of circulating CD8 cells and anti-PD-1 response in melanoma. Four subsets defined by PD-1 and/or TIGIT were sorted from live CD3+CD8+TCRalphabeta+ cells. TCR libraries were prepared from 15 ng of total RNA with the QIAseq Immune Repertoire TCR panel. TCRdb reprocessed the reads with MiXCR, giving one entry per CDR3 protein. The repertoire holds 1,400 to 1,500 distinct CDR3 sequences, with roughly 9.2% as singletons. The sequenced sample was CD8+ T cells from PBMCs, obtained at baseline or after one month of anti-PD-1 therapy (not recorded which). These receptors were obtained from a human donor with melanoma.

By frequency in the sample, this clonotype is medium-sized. In DNA form, the CDR3 reads TGTGCCAGCAGCGTTGGGGCAGGAGCAGATACGCAGTATTTT. It encodes CASSVGAGADTQYF. The chain is built from TRBV11-2 and TRBJ2-3; tentatively, D is TRBD1 (5 bases). Between the trimmed V and J ends, which lost 5 bases and 4 bases, there was a span of 13 bases. Germline assignment: CDR1 SGHAT and CDR2 FQNNGV. The CDR3 runs 14 residues. The variable domain in full, with the rest retrieved from reference TRBV11-2 and TRBJ2-3, is EAGVAQSPRYKIIEKRQSVAFWCNPISGHATLYWYQQILGQGPKLLIQFQNNGVVDDSQLPKDRFSAERLKGVDSTLKIQPAKLEDSAVYLCASSVGAGADTQYFGPGTRLTVL.

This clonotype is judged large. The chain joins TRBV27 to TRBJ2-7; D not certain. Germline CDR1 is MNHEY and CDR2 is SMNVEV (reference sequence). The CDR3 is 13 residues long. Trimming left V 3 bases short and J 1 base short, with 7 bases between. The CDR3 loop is CASSFGGSYEQYF. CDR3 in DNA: TGTGCCAGCAGTTTTGGCGGTTCCTACGAGCAGTACTTC.

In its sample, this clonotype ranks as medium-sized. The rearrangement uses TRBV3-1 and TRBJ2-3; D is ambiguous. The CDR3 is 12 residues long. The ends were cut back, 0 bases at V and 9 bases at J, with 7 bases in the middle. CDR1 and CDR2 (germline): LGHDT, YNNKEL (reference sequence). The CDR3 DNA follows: TGTGCCAGCAGCCAAGACCTCGAAACGCAGTATTTT. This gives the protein CASSQDLETQYF.

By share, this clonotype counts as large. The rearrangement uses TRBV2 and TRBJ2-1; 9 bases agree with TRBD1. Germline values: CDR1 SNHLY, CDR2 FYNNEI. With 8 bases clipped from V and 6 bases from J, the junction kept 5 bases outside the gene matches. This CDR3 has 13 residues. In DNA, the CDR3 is TGTGCCAGCGGCCGGGACAGGGTCAATGAGCAGTTCTTC. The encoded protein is CASGRDRVNEQFF.

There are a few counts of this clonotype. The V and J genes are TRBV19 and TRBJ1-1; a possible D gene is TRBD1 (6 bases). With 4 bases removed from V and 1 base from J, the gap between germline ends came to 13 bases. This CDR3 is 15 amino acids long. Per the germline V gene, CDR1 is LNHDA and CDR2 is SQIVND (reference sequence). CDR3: CASSRRGTPNTEAFF. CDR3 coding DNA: TGTGCCAGTAGTAGGCGCGGGACACCGAACACTGAAGCTTTCTTT.

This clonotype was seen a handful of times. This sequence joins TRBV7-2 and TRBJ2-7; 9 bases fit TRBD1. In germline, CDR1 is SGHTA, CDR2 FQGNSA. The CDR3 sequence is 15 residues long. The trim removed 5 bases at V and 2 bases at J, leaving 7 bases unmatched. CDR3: CASSPGTGYPYEQYF. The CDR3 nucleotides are TGTGCCAGCAGCCCAGGGACAGGGTACCCCTACGAGCAGTACTTC. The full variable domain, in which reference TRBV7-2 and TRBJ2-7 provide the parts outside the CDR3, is GAGVSQSPSNKVTEKGKDVELRCDPISGHTALYWYRQSLGQGLEFLIYFQGNSAPDKSGLPSDRFSAERTGGSVSTLTIQRTQQEDSAVYLCASSPGTGYPYEQYFGPGTRLTVT.

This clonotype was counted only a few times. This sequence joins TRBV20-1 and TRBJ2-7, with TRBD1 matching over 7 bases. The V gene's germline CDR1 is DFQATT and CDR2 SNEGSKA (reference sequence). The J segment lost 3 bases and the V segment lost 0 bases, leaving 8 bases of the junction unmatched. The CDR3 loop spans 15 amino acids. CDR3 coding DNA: TGCAGTGCTAGAGATCTTGGGACAGAAGTCTACGAGCAGTACTTC. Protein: CSARDLGTEVYEQYF.

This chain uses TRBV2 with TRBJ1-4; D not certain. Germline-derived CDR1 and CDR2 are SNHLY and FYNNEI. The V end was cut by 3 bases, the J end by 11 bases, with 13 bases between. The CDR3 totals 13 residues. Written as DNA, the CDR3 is TGTGCCAGCAGTGACGCCGGCGGCCTCAAACTGTTTTTT. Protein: CASSDAGGLKLFF.

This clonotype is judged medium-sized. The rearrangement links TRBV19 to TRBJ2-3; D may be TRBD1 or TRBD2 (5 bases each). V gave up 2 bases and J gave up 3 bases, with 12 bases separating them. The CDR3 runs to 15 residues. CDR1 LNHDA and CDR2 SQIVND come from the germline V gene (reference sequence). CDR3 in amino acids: CASSIRGGATDTQYF. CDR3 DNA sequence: TGTGCCAGTAGTATACGTGGGGGAGCTACAGATACGCAGTATTTT. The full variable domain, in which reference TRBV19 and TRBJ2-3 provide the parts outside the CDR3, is DGGITQSPKYLFRKEGQNVTLSCEQNLNHDAMYWYRQDPGQGLRLIYYSQIVNDFQKGDIAEGYSVSREKKESFPLTVTSAQKNPTAFYLCASSIRGGATDTQYFGPGTRLTVL.

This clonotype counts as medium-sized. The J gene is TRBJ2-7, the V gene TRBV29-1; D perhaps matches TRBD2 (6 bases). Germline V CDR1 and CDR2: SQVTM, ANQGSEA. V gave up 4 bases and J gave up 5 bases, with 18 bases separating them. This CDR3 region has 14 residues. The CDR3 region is CSVAMDPEGHEQYF. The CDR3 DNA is TGCAGCGTTGCCATGGACCCGGAGGGGCACGAGCAGTACTTC.

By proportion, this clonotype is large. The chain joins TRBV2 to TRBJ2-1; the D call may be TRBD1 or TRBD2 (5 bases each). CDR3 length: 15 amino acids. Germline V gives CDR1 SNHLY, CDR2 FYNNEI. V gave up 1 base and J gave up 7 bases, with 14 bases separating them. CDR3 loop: CASSEGDPRMNEQFF. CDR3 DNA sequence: TGTGCCAGCAGTGAAGGGGACCCCCGGATGAATGAGCAGTTCTTC.

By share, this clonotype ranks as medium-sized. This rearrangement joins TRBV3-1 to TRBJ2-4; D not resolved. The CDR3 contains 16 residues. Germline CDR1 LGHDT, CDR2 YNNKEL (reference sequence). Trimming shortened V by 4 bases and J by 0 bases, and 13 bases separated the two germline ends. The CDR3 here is CASSPLFMVAKNIQYF. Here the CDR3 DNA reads TGTGCCAGCAGCCCCCTTTTTATGGTAGCCAAAAACATTCAGTACTTC. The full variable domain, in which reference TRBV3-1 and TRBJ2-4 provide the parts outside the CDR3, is DTAVSQTPKYLVTQMGNDKSIKCEQNLGHDTMYWYKQDSKKFLKIMFSYNNKELIINETVPNRFSPKSPDKAHLNLHINSLELGDSAVYFCASSPLFMVAKNIQYFGAGTRLSVL.

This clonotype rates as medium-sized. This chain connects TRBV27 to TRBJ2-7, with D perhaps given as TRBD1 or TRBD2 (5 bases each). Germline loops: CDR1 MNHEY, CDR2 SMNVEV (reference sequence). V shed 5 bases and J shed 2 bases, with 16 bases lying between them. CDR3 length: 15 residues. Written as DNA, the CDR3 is TGTGCCAGCAGTCCCCCGGGACGGGTTACCTACGAGCAGTACTTC. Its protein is CASSPPGRVTYEQYF.

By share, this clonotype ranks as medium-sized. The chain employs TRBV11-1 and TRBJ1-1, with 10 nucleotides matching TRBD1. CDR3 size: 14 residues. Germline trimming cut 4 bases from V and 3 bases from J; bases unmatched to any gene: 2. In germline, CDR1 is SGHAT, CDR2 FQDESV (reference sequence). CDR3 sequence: CASSYGTGDTEAFF. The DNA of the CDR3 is TGTGCCAGCAGCTACGGGACAGGGGACACTGAAGCTTTCTTT.

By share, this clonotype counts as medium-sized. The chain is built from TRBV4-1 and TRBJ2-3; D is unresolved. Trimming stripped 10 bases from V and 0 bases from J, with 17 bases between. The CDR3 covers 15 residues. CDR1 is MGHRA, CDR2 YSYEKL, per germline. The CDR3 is CATKAGYTSTDTQYF. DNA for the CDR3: TGCGCCACAAAGGCCGGCTACACTAGCACAGATACGCAGTATTTT.

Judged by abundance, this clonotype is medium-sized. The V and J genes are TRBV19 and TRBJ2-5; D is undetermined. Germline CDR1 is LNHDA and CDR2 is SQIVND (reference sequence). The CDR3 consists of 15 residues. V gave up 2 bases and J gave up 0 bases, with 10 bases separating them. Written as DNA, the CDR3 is TGTGCCAGTAGTATATGGCTTGGTGACCAAGAGACCCAGTACTTC. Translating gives CASSIWLGDQETQYF.

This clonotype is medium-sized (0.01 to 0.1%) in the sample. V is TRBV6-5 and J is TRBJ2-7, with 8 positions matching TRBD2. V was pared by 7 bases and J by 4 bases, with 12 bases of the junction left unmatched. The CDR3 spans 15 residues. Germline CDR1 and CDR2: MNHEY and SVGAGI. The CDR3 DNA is TGTGCCAGCAAGGTTTCAGCGGGGGCCTTTTACGAGCAGTACTTC. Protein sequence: CASKVSAGAFYEQYF.

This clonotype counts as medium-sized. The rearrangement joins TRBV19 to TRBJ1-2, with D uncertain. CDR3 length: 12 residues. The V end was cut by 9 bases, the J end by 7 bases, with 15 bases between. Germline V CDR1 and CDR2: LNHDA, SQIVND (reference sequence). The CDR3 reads CASLPQSGGYTF. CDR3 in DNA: TGTGCCAGCCTCCCCCAAAGTGGTGGCTACACCTTC.

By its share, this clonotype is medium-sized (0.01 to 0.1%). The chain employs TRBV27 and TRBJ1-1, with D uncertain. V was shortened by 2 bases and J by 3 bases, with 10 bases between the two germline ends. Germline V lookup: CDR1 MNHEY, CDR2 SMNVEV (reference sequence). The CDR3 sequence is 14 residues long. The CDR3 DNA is TGTGCCAGCAGTTTAAATGAGGGATACACTGAAGCTTTCTTT. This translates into CASSLNEGYTEAFF.

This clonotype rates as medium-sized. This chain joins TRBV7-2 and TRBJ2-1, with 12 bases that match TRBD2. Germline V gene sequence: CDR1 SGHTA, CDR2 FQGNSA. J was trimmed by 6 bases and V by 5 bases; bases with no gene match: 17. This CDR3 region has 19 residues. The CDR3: CASSRPSGGDISPLNEQFF. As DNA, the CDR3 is TGTGCCAGCAGCCGCCCTAGCGGGGGGGACATCTCCCCCCTCAATGAGCAGTTCTTC.

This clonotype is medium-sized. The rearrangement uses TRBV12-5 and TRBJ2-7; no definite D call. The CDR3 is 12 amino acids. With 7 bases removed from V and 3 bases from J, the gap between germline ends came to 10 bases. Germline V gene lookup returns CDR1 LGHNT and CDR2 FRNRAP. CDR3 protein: CASATRVYEQYF. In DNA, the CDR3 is TGTGCTAGTGCCACGAGAGTCTACGAGCAGTACTTC.

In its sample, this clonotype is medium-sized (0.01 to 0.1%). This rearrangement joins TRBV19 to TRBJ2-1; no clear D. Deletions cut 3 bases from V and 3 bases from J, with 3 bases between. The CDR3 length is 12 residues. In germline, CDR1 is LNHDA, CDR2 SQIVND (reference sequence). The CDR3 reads CASSIGYNEQFF. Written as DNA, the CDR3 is TGTGCCAGTAGTATCGGCTACAATGAGCAGTTCTTC. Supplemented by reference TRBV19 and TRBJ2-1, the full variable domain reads DGGITQSPKYLFRKEGQNVTLSCEQNLNHDAMYWYRQDPGQGLRLIYYSQIVNDFQKGDIAEGYSVSREKKESFPLTVTSAQKNPTAFYLCASSIGYNEQFFGPGTRLTVL.

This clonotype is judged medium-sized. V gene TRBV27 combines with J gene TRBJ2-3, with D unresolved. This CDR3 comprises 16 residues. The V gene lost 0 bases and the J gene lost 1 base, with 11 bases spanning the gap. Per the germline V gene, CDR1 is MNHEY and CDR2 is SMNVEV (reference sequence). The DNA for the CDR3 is TGTGCCAGCAGTTTATCGTGGCAGTTGGGCACAGATACGCAGTATTTT. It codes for CASSLSWQLGTDTQYF.

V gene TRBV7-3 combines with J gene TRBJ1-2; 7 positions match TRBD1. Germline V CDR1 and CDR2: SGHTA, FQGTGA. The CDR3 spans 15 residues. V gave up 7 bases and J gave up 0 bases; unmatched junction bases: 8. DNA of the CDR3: TGTGCCAGCACCCTTAGACAGGGAACTAACTATGGCTACACCTTC. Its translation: CASTLRQGTNYGYTF. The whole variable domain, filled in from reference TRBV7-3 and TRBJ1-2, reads GAGVSQTPSNKVTEKGKYVELRCDPISGHTALYWYRQSLGQGPEFLIYFQGTGAADDSGLPNDRFFAVRPEGSVSTLKIQRTERGDSAVYLCASTLRQGTNYGYTFGSGTRLTVV.

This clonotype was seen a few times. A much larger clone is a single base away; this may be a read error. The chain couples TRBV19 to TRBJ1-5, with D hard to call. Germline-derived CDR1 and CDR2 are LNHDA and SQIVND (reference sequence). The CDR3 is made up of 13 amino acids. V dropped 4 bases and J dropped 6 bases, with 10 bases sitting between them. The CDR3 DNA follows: TGTGCCAGTAGTACAGGTGGAAGTCAGCCCCAGCATTTT. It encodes CASSTGGSQPQHF.

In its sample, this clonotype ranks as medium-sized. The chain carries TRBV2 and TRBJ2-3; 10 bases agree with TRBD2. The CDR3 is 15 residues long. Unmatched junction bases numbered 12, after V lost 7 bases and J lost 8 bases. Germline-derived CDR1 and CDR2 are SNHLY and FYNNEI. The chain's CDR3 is CASIDERGGPGTQYF. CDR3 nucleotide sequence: TGTGCCAGCATTGATGAGCGGGGGGGACCGGGTACGCAGTATTTT.

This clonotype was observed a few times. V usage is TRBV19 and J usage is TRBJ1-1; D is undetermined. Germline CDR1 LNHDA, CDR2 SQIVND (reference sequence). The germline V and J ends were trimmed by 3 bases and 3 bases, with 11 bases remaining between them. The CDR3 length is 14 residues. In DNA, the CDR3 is TGTGCCAGTAGTATTAACAGAGGATACACTGAAGCTTTCTTT. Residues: CASSINRGYTEAFF. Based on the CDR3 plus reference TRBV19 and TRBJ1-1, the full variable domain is DGGITQSPKYLFRKEGQNVTLSCEQNLNHDAMYWYRQDPGQGLRLIYYSQIVNDFQKGDIAEGYSVSREKKESFPLTVTSAQKNPTAFYLCASSINRGYTEAFFGQGTRLTVV.

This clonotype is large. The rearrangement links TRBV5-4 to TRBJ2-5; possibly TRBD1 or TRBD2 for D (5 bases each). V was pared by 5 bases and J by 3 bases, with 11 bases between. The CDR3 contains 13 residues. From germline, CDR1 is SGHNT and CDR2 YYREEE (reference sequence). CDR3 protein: CASSSGTEETQYF. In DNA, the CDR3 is TGTGCCAGCAGTTCCGGGACCGAAGAGACCCAGTACTTC.

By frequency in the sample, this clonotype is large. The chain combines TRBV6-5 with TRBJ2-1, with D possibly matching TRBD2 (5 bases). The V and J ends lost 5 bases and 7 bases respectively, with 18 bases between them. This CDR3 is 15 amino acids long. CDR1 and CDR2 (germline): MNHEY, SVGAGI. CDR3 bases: TGTGCCAGCAGTCCCGTAGCGAACTATAGAAATGAGCAGTTCTTC. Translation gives CASSPVANYRNEQFF.

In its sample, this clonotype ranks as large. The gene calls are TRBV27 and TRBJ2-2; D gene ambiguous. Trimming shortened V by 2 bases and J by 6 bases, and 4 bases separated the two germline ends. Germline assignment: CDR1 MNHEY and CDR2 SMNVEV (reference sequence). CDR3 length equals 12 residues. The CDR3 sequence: CASSLSPGELFF. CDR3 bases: TGTGCCAGCAGTTTAAGTCCCGGGGAGCTGTTTTTT.